The entry that follows covers one TCR beta chain sequence. The PCR used 60 Vbeta and 13 Jbeta primers. Only in-frame clones appear in the TCRdb table, and some are missing; sequencing was by immunoSEQ multiplex PCR. The profile shows 80,000 to 95,000 clones, 86% of them singletons. This record comes from a study of cytomegalovirus exposure and HLA in healthy donors. Overall study context: Early released data had around 89 million unique TCRs, all coming from HLA-typed donors.

CDR1 is LNHDA, CDR2 SQIVND, per germline (reference sequence). This CDR3 region has 16 residues. The V and J ends lost 3 bases and 1 base, in that order; junction bases with no gene match: 7. This sequence originates from a man under 40 in good health and CMV-seropositive. The specimen sequenced was PBMCs. The chain couples TRBV19 to TRBJ2-7, with TRBD2 matching over 9 bases. The CDR3 reads CASSMKLAGASYEQYF. DNA for the CDR3: TGTGCCAGTAGTATGAAGTTAGCGGGAGCATCCTACGAGCAGTACTTC.